This is a list of T cell receptor beta chains from one sample in a study of T cells in Graves' hyperthyroidism and ophthalmopathy. TCRdb fed the multiplex PCR reads into MiXCR, producing one record per CDR3 protein. Among some 700,000 distinct CDR3 sequences listed, around 16% were seen once. Material for sequencing was blood. Receptors were obtained from a man aged 45-65 years with Graves' hyperthyroidism. Each CDR3 is given without its conserved first and last residue.

V	J	CDR3
TRBV29-1	TRBJ2-1	SVELAGRGSEQF
TRBV7-9	TRBJ1-4	ASSLAGGGGGDEKLF
TRBV10-3	TRBJ2-7	AIKDSPTVGYEQY
TRBV2	TRBJ2-2	ASSGELAEGEGELF
TRBV10-3	TRBJ2-1	AIRDRGSQDEQF
TRBV2	TRBJ1-1	ASSRQGGSTEAF
TRBV28	TRBJ2-1	ASSLFSYNEQF
TRBV19	TRBJ2-3	ASSLRLAGGSSTDTQY
TRBV6-2/TRBV6-3	TRBJ2-7	ASRTAYYEQY
TRBV10-3	TRBJ2-2	ATGVPGPGELF
TRBV2	TRBJ2-2	AKLAGATGELF
TRBV6-5	TRBJ2-2	ASSYSGAGDTGELF
TRBV29-1	TRBJ1-3	SVTDSLITTGNTIY
TRBV10-3	TRBJ2-7	AISTGGPYEQY
TRBV28	TRBJ2-7	ASSPLPSGLAGYEQY
TRBV4-3	TRBJ2-1	ASSQEGQGTYNEQF
TRBV7-9	TRBJ2-1	ASSLSIARVAAYNEQF
TRBV6-4	TRBJ1-5	ARVSAEGQRDKNSPQH
TRBV29-1	TRBJ1-1	SVEDRDRGIEAF
TRBV19	TRBJ1-4	ASTETGTGGELF
TRBV20-1	TRBJ2-1	SLGGRSYNEQF
TRBV2	TRBJ2-2	ASSPEQGYAGELF
TRBV28	TRBJ1-2	ASSQRTGVNYGYT
TRBV28	TRBJ1-1	ASSFRDQGVAF
TRBV7-3	TRBJ2-1	ASSPQSGAGNEQF
TRBV30	TRBJ1-1	AWRKTRLGTEAF
TRBV4-1	TRBJ1-4	ASNWVGSEKLF
TRBV11-2	TRBJ1-2	ASSLSLSSSWSYGYT
TRBV28	TRBJ1-1	ASSLGTAGTEAF
TRBV19	TRBJ1-5	ALSWTGFSQPQH
TRBV2	TRBJ2-7	ASSEAFLGGEQY
TRBV6-2/TRBV6-3	TRBJ1-5	ASSYPGQDYQPQH
TRBV5-1	TRBJ2-7	ASSRFGPGQAPYEQY
TRBV28	TRBJ2-5	ASIPSRGETEY
TRBV15	TRBJ2-5	ATSRGQGQETQY
TRBV19	TRBJ2-7	ASSIGGQGIYEQY
TRBV24-1	TRBJ1-1	ATSRGAEAF
TRBV7-8	TRBJ1-6	ASSFGTGGPYNSPLH
TRBV28	TRBJ2-1	ASSLVTGGDNEQF